Listed below are T cell receptor beta chains from one sample, sequenced in a study of T cell repertoires in cytomegalovirus infection. Each CDR3 protein gets one entry after TCRdb re-called the reads with MiXCR. Of 230,000 or so distinct CDR3 sequences detected, 38% appear once; the ten largest clones hold 55% to 60%. These receptors lack a known antigen. Sequencing was performed on CD8+ T cells from cultured PBMCs, taken from culture after CMV antigen stimulation. These receptors originate from a human donor in good health (CMV status not recorded). Some clones in this sample may be carry-over from other donors' samples. The CDR3 runs from the conserved cysteine through the conserved F or W. The D gene is left open where the match is weak. Not all rows give a size; the values are once, few, many and, for expanded clones, a class.

V gene: TRBV27
D gene: TRBD2
J gene: TRBJ2-7
clone size: .
CDR3 protein: CASRLAGGYEQYF
CDR3 DNA: TGTGCCTCCCGACTAGCGGGAGGATACGAGCAGTACTTC

V gene: TRBV24-1
D gene: .
J gene: TRBJ1-1
clone size: .
CDR3 protein: CATRLGKNTEAFF
CDR3 DNA: TGTGCCACCAGACTGGGGAAGAACACTGAAGCTTTCTTT

V gene: TRBV10-1
D gene: .
J gene: TRBJ1-6
clone size: .
CDR3 protein: CASTRRTRQNSPLHF
CDR3 DNA: TGCGCCAGCACCCGCCGAACTCGACAGAATTCACCCCTCCACTTT

V gene: TRBV7-3
D gene: TRBD1
J gene: TRBJ1-1
clone size: few
CDR3 protein: CASSFGTDNTEAFF
CDR3 DNA: TGTGCCAGCAGCTTTGGGACAGACAACACTGAAGCTTTCTTT

V gene: TRBV12-5
D gene: .
J gene: TRBJ2-1
clone size: .
CDR3 protein: CASGLVLGNEQFF
CDR3 DNA: TGTGCTAGTGGTTTGGTACTTGGCAATGAGCAGTTCTTC

V gene: TRBV27
D gene: TRBD1
J gene: TRBJ1-1
clone size: once
CDR3 protein: CASSDRQGYTEAFF
CDR3 DNA: TGTGCCAGCAGTGATCGACAGGGGTACACTGAAGCTTTCTTT

V gene: TRBV11-2
D gene: .
J gene: TRBJ1-2
clone size: .
CDR3 protein: CASSLDLGTDYGYTF
CDR3 DNA: TGTGCCAGCAGCTTAGACCTCGGGACTGACTATGGCTACACCTTC

V gene: TRBV27
D gene: .
J gene: TRBJ2-5
clone size: .
CDR3 protein: CASSSGLFSQTQYF
CDR3 DNA: TGTGCCAGCAGCTCGGGACTTTTCTCGCAGACCCAGTACTTC

V gene: TRBV10-3
D gene: TRBD1
J gene: TRBJ2-5
clone size: .
CDR3 protein: CAISSRWTGRSTQETQYF
CDR3 DNA: TGTGCCATCAGCTCGAGGTGGACAGGCCGTAGCACCCAAGAGACCCAGTACTTC

V gene: TRBV12-3/TRBV12-4
D gene: TRBD1
J gene: TRBJ1-6
clone size: .
CDR3 protein: CASSFRTGQNSPLHF
CDR3 DNA: TGTGCCAGCAGTTTTAGGACAGGGCAGAATTCACCCCTCCACTTT

V gene: TRBV7-8
D gene: .
J gene: TRBJ2-7
clone size: .
CDR3 protein: CASSLVVVPNEQYF
CDR3 DNA: TGTGCCAGCAGCTTAGTGGTGGTCCCTAATGAGCAGTACTTC

V gene: TRBV7-9
D gene: .
J gene: TRBJ2-1
clone size: .
CDR3 protein: CASTPGLNNEQFF
CDR3 DNA: TGTGCCAGCACCCCGGGACTCAACAATGAGCAGTTCTTC

V gene: TRBV29-1
D gene: .
J gene: TRBJ1-2
clone size: many
CDR3 protein: CSVEGGEVYGYTF
CDR3 DNA: TGCAGCGTTGAAGGCGGGGAAGTCTATGGCTACACCTTC

V gene: TRBV7-6
D gene: .
J gene: TRBJ2-6
clone size: few
CDR3 protein: CASSESGANVLTF
CDR3 DNA: TGTGCCAGCAGCGAGTCTGGGGCCAACGTCCTGACTTTC

V gene: TRBV7-9
D gene: .
J gene: TRBJ1-4
clone size: many
CDR3 protein: CASSLVDSGTLEKLFF
CDR3 DNA: TGTGCCAGCAGCTTAGTGGACTCCGGGACCCTTGAAAAACTGTTTTTT

V gene: TRBV6-2/TRBV6-3
D gene: TRBD2
J gene: TRBJ2-1
clone size: many
CDR3 protein: CASSYRGGSGSQRTSYNEQFF
CDR3 DNA: TGTGCCAGCAGTTACCGAGGAGGTAGCGGGAGTCAACGCACCTCCTACAATGAGCAGTTCTTC

V gene: TRBV19
D gene: .
J gene: TRBJ2-1
clone size: few
CDR3 protein: CASRSGEGVQEQFF
CDR3 DNA: TGTGCCAGTAGGTCAGGGGAGGGAGTGCAAGAGCAGTTCTTC

V gene: TRBV6-6
D gene: .
J gene: TRBJ1-5
clone size: .
CDR3 protein: CASSRRRNQPQHF
CDR3 DNA: TGTGCCAGCAGCCGGCGGCGGAATCAGCCCCAGCATTTT

V gene: TRBV7-2
D gene: TRBD2
J gene: TRBJ2-1
clone size: many
CDR3 protein: CASSFPPSGGSSYNEQFF
CDR3 DNA: TGTGCCAGCAGCTTCCCTCCTAGCGGGGGGAGCTCCTACAATGAGCAGTTCTTC

V gene: TRBV28
D gene: TRBD2
J gene: TRBJ2-1
clone size: .
CDR3 protein: CASSPPTSQYSYNEQFF
CDR3 DNA: TGTGCCAGCAGTCCCCCGACTAGCCAATACTCCTACAATGAGCAGTTCTTC

V gene: TRBV11-2
D gene: TRBD1
J gene: TRBJ1-4
clone size: few
CDR3 protein: CASSPTRTGEDEKLFF
CDR3 DNA: TGTGCCAGCAGCCCGACCAGGACAGGGGAGGATGAAAAACTGTTTTTT

V gene: TRBV27
D gene: TRBD1
J gene: TRBJ2-7
clone size: .
CDR3 protein: CASSWGRDREQYF
CDR3 DNA: TGTGCCAGCAGTTGGGGAAGGGACAGGGAGCAGTACTTC

V gene: TRBV7-9
D gene: .
J gene: TRBJ2-5
clone size: .
CDR3 protein: CASSSKPRGYQETQYF
CDR3 DNA: TGTGCCAGCAGCTCCAAACCCCGGGGGTACCAAGAGACCCAGTACTTC

V gene: TRBV27
D gene: .
J gene: TRBJ1-5
clone size: .
CDR3 protein: CASSSAGVNQPQHF
CDR3 DNA: TGTGCCAGCAGTTCCGCAGGGGTCAATCAGCCCCAGCATTTT